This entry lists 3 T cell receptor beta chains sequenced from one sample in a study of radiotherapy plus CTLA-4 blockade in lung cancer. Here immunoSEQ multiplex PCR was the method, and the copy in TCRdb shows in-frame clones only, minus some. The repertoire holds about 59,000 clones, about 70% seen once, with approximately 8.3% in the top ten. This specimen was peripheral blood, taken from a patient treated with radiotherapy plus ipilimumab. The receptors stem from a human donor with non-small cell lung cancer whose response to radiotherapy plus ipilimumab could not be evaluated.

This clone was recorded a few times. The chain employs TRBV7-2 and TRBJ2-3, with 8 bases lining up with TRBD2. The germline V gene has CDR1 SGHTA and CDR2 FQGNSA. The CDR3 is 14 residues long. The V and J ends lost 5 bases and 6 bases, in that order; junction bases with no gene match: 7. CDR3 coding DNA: TGTGCCAGCAGCCCCGGACTAGCCGTGGATACGCAGTATTTT. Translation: CASSPGLAVDTQYF.

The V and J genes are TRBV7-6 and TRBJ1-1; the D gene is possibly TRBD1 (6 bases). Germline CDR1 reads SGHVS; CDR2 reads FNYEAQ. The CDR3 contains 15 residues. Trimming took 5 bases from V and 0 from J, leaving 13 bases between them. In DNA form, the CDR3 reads TGTGCCAGCAGCCCAGACAGGAGAATGAACACTGAAGCTTTCTTT. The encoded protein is CASSPDRRMNTEAFF.

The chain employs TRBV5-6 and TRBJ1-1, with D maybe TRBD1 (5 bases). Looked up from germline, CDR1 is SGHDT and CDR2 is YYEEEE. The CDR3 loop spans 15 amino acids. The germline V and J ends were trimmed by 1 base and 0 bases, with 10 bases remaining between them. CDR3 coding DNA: TGTGCCAGCAGCTTGACAGGAATGATGAACACTGAAGCTTTCTTT. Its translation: CASSLTGMMNTEAFF.